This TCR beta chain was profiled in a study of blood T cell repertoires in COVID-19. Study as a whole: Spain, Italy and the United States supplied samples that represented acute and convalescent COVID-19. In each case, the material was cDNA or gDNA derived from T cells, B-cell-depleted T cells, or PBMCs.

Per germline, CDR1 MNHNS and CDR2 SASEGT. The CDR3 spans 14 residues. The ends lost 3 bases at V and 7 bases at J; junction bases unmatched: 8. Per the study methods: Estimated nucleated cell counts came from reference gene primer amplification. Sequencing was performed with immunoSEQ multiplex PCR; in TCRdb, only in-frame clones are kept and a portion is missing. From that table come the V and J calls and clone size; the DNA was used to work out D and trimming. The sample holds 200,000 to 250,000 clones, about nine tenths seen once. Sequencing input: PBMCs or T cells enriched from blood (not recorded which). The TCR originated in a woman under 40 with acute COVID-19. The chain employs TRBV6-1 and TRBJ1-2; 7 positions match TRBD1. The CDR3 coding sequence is TGTGCCAGCAGTGACAGACAGGGTCATCGTGGCTACACCTTC. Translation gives CASSDRQGHRGYTF.